This T cell receptor beta chain was found in a study of OX40 agonist ivuxolimab in advanced cancers. Study summary: The patients got ivuxolimab, which is an agonistic anti-OX40 (CD134) antibody. Intravenous ivuxolimab at 0.01 to 10 mg/kg was given to patients every 2 weeks. Overall study findings and caveats: Expanded clones were, on average, more numerous among CD8+ T cells than CD4+.

Using immunoSEQ multiplex PCR, the repertoire was profiled, and TCRdb retains in-frame clones only, with some absent. In the table there are 75,000 to 90,000 clones, 80% to 95% of which are singletons. V was shortened by 3 bases and J by 7 bases, with 18 bases between the two germline ends. Germline lookup yields CDR1 MDHEN and CDR2 SYDVKM. CDR3 length: 15 amino acids. As concerns this clone: Its antigen is not known.

The cohort excluded patients with autoimmune disease history or systemic immunosuppression. The sequenced sample was CD4+ or CD8+ T cells sorted from blood, obtained in a trial of the OX40 agonist ivuxolimab. J is TRBJ1-1 and V is TRBV28, with D possibly matching TRBD1 (6 bases). The source is an adult with an advanced solid tumor such as melanoma, head and neck, liver or kidney cancer. The DNA of the CDR3 is TGTGCCAGCAGTTTGATCGACAGGAATCTCAATGAAGCTTTCTTT. This encodes CASSLIDRNLNEAFF. Filled out from reference TRBV28 and TRBJ1-1, the complete variable domain reads DVKVTQSSRYLVKRTGEKVFLECVQDMDHENMFWYRQDPGLGLRLIYFSYDVKMKEKGDIPEGYSVSREKKERFSLILESASTNQTSMYLCASSLIDRNLNEAFFGQGTRLTVV.